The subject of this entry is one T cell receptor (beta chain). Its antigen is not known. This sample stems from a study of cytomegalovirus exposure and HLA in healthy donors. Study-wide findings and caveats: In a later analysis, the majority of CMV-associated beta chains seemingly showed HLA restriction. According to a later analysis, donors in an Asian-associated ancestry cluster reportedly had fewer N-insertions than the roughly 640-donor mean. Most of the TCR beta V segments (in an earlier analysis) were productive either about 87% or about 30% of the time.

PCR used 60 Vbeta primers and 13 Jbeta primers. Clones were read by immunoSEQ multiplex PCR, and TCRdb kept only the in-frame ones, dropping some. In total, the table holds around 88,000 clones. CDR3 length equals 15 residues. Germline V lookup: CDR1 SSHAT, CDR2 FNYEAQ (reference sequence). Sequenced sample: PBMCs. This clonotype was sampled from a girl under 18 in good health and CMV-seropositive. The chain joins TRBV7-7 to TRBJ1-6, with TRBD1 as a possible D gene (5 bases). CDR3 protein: CVACLSRQPDSPLHF. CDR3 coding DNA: TGTGTTGCCTGCCTGTCGAGACAGCCGGATTCACCCCTCCACTTT. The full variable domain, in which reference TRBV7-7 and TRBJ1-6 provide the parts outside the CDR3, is GAGVSQSPRYKVTKRGQDVTLRCDPISSHATLYWYQQALGQGPEFLTYFNYEAQPDKSGLPSDRFSAERPEGSISTLTIQRTEQRDSAMYRCVACLSRQPDSPLHFGNGTRLTVT.